The entry below describes one TCR beta chain. Its antigen is unknown. The treatment: some 19 received Ad26.COV2.S at low or high dose, single or two shots; several received placebo; per-sample allocation not given. Day 63 after the first vaccine or placebo injection was the time point for sampling. As its vector, the vaccine had Ad26, which expressed Wuhan-strain SARS-CoV-2 spike. The data stem from a study of Ad26.COV2.S vaccination and SARS-CoV-2 variants. Study-wide context: Of the COV1001 trial arms, the Ad26.COV2.S arm included the donor. The authors gave Ad26.COV2.S intramuscularly, either once or twice 56 days apart.

Study-wide findings and caveats: It is possible that the TCR breadth and depth analyses underestimated the total T cell responses.

Generated by immunoSEQ multiplex PCR, the TCRdb table keeps only in-frame clones and is missing some. The sample yields more than 350,000 clones, about nine tenths seen once. Germline trimming cut 5 bases from V and 3 bases from J; bases unmatched to any gene: 2. Germline V lookup: CDR1 KGHDR, CDR2 SFDVKD. The CDR3 has 14 residues. This receptor was identified in a person aged 18-60 years who received the Ad26.COV2.S COVID-19 vaccine or a placebo. The sequencing used peripheral blood, collected in a trial of Ad26.COV2.S vaccine versus placebo. The chain is built from TRBV24-1 and TRBJ2-2; TRBD1 matches at 7 bases. CDR3 in amino acids: CATSVTGYTGELFF. The CDR3 DNA follows: TGTGCCACCAGTGTGACAGGGTACACCGGGGAGCTGTTTTTT.